This entry is about one TCR beta chain. What it recognizes is unknown. PCR was performed using 60 Vbeta and 13 Jbeta primers. Using immunoSEQ multiplex PCR, the repertoire was profiled, and TCRdb retains in-frame clones only, with some absent. The repertoire includes over 250,000 clones, roughly 88% of them detected once, and approximately 4.3% sits in the top ten. The CDR3 extends over 11 amino acids. The source of the sample is a study of cytomegalovirus exposure and HLA in healthy donors. Background on the study: One earlier analysis, a look at approximately 190 million T cells, found roughly 120 million unique TCR beta sequences.

Study-level results: Listed as cytomegalovirus-associated were 150 or so TCR beta chains.

The genes are TRBV21-1 and TRBJ2-7; whether TRBD2, the table's D call, matches the DNA was not checked. TRBV21-1 is described as a pseudogene. The TCR sequence derives from a middle-aged man in good health and CMV-seropositive. The specimen sequenced was PBMCs. CDR3 coding DNA: TGTGCCAGTAGACCGGGGGACGAGCAGTACTTC. Amino acid sequence: CASRPGDEQYF.